This T cell receptor beta chain was sequenced during a study of OX40 agonist ivuxolimab in advanced cancers. The table came from immunoSEQ multiplex PCR; TCRdb's copy has only in-frame clones and leaves some out. The sample includes 55,000 to 75,000 clones, 84% seen only once; the top ten take about 1.1%. The CDR3 has 12 amino acids. V was trimmed by 4 bases and J by 9 bases, leaving 10 bases between them. Looked up from germline, CDR1 is MNHEY and CDR2 is SMNVEV (reference sequence). The rearrangement joins TRBV27 to TRBJ2-1, with D possibly matching TRBD2 (6 bases). The sequenced sample was CD4+ or CD8+ T cells sorted from blood, obtained in a trial of the OX40 agonist ivuxolimab. The receptor was isolated from an adult with an advanced solid tumor such as melanoma, head and neck, liver or kidney cancer. CDR3 coding DNA: TGTGCCAGCAGTTCCGCGGGGCTTGAGCAGTTCTTC. It codes for CASSSAGLEQFF.